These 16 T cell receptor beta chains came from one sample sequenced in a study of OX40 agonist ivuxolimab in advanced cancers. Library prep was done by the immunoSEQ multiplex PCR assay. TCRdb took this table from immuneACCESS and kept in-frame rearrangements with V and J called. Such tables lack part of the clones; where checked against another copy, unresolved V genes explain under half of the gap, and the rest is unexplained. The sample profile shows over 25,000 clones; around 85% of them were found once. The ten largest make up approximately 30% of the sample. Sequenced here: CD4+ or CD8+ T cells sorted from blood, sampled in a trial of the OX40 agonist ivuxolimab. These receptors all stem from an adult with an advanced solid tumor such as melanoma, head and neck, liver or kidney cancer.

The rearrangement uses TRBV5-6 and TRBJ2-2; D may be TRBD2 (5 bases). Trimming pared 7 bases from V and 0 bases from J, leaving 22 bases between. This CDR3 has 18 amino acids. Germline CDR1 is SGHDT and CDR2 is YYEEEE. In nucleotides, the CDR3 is TGTGCCAGCGCGTGGAGAGGGCGGGCCAACGCGAACACCGGGGAGCTGTTTTTT. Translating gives CASAWRGRANANTGELFF.

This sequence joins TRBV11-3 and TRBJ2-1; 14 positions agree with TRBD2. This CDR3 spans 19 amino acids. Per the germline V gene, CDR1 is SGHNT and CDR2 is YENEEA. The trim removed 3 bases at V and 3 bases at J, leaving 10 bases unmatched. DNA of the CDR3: TGTGCCAGCAGCTTCCCCGGGACTAGCGGGAGTTCGGTCTACAATGAGCAGTTCTTC. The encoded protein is CASSFPGTSGSSVYNEQFF.

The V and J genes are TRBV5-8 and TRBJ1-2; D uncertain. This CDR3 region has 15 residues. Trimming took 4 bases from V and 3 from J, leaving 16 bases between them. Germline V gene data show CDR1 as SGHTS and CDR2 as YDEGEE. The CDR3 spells CASSISPRADYGYTF. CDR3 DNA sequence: TGTGCCAGCAGCATCTCCCCTCGGGCGGACTATGGCTACACCTTC.

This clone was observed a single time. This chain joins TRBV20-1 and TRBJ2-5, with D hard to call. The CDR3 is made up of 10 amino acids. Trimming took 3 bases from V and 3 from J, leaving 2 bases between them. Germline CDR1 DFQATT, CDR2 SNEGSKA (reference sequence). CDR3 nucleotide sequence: TGCAGTGCTAGTGAAGAGACCCAGTACTTC. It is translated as CSASEETQYF.

The CDR3 DNA is TGTGCCAGCAGTTCTTGGACAGGGGAGAACGAGCAGTACTTC. Translation gives CASSSWTGENEQYF. The rearrangement links TRBV27 to TRBJ2-5, with TRBD1 identical over 9 bases. The DNA end is a closer match to TRBJ2-7, so the J assignment may be wrong. From germline, CDR1 is MNHEY and CDR2 SMNVEV (reference sequence). The CDR3 has 14 amino acids.

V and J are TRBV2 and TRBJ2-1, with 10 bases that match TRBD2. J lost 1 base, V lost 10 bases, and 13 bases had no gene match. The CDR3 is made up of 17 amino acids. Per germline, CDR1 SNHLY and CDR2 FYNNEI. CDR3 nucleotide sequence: TGTGCCAAGGGGCTAGCGGGAGATCGGAAGTCCTACAATGAGCAGTTCTTC. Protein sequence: CAKGLAGDRKSYNEQFF.

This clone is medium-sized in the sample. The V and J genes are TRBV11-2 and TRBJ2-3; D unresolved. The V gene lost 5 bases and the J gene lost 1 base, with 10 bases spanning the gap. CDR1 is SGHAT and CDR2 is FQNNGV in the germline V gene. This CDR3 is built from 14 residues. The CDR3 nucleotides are TGTGCCAGCAGCCCCGCCCCTGGCACAGATACGCAGTATTTT. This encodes CASSPAPGTDTQYF.

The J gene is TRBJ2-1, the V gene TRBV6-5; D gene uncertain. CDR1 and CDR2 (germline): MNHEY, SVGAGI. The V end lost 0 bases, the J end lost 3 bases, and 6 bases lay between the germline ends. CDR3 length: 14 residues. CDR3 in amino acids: CASSYSENYNEQFF. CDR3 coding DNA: TGTGCCAGCAGTTACTCGGAAAACTACAATGAGCAGTTCTTC.

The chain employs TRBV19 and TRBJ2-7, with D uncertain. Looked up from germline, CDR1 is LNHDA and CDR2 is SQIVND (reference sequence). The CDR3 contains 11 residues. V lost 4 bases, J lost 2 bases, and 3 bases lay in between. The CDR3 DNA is TGTGCCAGTAGTACCGCCTACGAGCAGTACTTC. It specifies CASSTAYEQYF.

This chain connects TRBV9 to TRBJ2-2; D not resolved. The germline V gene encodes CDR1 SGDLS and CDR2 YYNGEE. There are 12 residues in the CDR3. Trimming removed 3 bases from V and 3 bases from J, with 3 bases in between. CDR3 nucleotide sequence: TGTGCCAGCAGCGACTACACCGGGGAGCTGTTTTTT. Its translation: CASSDYTGELFF.

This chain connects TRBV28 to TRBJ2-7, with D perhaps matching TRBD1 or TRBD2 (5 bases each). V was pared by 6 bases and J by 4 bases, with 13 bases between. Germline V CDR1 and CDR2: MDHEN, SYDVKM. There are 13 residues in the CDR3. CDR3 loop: CASRSGTDYEQYF. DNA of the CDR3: TGTGCCAGCAGATCTGGGACGGATTACGAGCAGTACTTC.

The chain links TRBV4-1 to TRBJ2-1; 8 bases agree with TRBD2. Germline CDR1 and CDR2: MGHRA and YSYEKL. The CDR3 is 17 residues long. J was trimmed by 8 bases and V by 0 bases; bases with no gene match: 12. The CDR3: CASSQDSSGGRWDEQFF. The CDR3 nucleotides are TGCGCCAGCAGCCAAGACTCCTCGGGGGGGCGATGGGATGAGCAGTTCTTC.

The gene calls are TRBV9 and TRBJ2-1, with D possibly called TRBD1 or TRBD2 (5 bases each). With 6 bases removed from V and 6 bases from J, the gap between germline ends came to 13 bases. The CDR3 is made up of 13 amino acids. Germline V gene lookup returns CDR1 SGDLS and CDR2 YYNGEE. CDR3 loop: CASNAGTFNEQFF. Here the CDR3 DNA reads TGTGCCAGCAACGCCGGGACGTTCAATGAGCAGTTCTTC.

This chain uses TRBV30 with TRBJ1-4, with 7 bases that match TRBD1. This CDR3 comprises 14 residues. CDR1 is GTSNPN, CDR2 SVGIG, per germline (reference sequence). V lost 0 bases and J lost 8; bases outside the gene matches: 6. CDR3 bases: TGTGCCTGGAGTGTCGGGACAGAATTGGAAAAACTGTTTTTT. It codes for CAWSVGTELEKLFF.

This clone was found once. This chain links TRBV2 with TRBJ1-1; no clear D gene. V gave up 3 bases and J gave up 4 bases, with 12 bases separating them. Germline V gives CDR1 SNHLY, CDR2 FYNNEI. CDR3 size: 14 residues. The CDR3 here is CASSDWRDGTEAFF. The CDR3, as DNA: TGTGCCAGCAGTGACTGGAGGGATGGCACTGAAGCTTTCTTT.

CDR3 in amino acids: CASSLQGGPTNEKLFF. As DNA, the CDR3 is TGTGCCAGCAGTTTACAGGGGGGCCCAACTAATGAAAAACTGTTTTTT. The chain carries TRBV28 and TRBJ1-4; 7 bases agree with TRBD1. Losses at the gene ends were 2 bases for V and 0 bases for J; bases not matched to a gene: 3. The germline V gene has CDR1 MDHEN and CDR2 SYDVKM. The CDR3 covers 16 residues. Variable domain in full (rest from reference TRBV28 and TRBJ1-4): DVKVTQSSRYLVKRTGEKVFLECVQDMDHENMFWYRQDPGLGLRLIYFSYDVKMKEKGDIPEGYSVSREKKERFSLILESASTNQTSMYLCASSLQGGPTNEKLFFGSGTQLSVL.